This T cell receptor (beta chain) was observed in a study of blood T cell repertoires in COVID-19. As for the study in general: Donors in the United States, Italy and Spain gave samples during acute or convalescent COVID-19. The cDNA or gDNA used as material had been derived from T cells, B-cell-depleted T cells, or PBMCs.

The CDR3 totals 14 residues. Germline CDR1 LNHDA, CDR2 SQIVND (reference sequence). Trimming took 5 bases from V and 1 from J, leaving 9 bases between them. Authors' methods: For nucleated cells, counts were estimated from reference gene primer amplification. The data were produced by immunoSEQ multiplex PCR, yet TCRdb's version contains in-frame clones alone and is incomplete. V and J calls and clone size are copied from that table; D and trimming were computed from the DNA. The sample lists roughly 95,000 clones, about four fifths occurring once. This clone has a single count. The chain carries TRBV19 and TRBJ1-5; a possible D gene is TRBD1 (5 bases). The sample consisted of peripheral blood. The clonotype was recovered from a human donor in a cohort sampled during active COVID-19. CDR3 coding DNA: TGTGCCAGTAGTTGGGGGGACAGCAATCAGCCCCAGCATTTT. Its translation is CASSWGDSNQPQHF. Combining the CDR3 with reference TRBV19 and TRBJ1-5 gives the whole variable domain DGGITQSPKYLFRKEGQNVTLSCEQNLNHDAMYWYRQDPGQGLRLIYYSQIVNDFQKGDIAEGYSVSREKKESFPLTVTSAQKNPTAFYLCASSWGDSNQPQHFGDGTRLSIL.